The 30 T cell receptor beta chains given below trace back to one sample, sequenced in a study of vaccination effects on CD4 cells after COVID-19. TCRdb's table, derived via immunoSEQ multiplex PCR, lists solely in-frame clones and lacks some. The table includes 30,000 to 40,000 clones, approximately 84% detected once. No antigen has been assigned to these receptors. Ahead of sequencing, the ViraFEST assay grew antigen-specific CD4+ T cells using viral peptide pools. The culture ran for approximately 11 days before CD4+ T cells were isolated. Two doses of either BNT162b2 or mRNA-1273 were given to each participant. The source was CD4+ T cells from PBMCs cultured with HCoV-NL63 spike peptides, collected after COVID-19 vaccination. Source of these receptors: a human donor who received a COVID-19 vaccine. Some clones in this sample may be carry-over from other donors' samples.

The chain employs TRBV6-1 and TRBJ2-1; 11 positions match TRBD1. J gave up 5 bases and V 3 bases, and 6 bases lay outside the gene matches. The germline V gene encodes CDR1 MNHNS and CDR2 SASEGT. The CDR3 covers 16 residues. The CDR3 region is CASSDRGQGGHNEQFF. The DNA of the CDR3 is TGTGCCAGCAGTGATAGGGGACAGGGGGGTCACAATGAGCAGTTCTTC.

The chain couples TRBV9 to TRBJ1-4, with a tentative D call TRBD1 (5 bases). The CDR3 is 15 amino acids. CDR1 SGDLS and CDR2 YYNGEE come from the germline V gene. V was clipped by 3 bases and J by 0 bases, with 9 bases between them. The CDR3 DNA follows: TGTGCCAGCAGCGAGGGGCCCGCAACTAATGAAAAACTGTTTTTT. Translating gives CASSEGPATNEKLFF.

The chain uses TRBV30 and TRBJ1-5; 8 bases are shared with TRBD1. This CDR3 comprises 11 residues. Germline CDR1 and CDR2: GTSNPN and SVGIG (reference sequence). V dropped 0 bases and J dropped 11; count of bases not matched to a gene: 0. This CDR3 reads CAWSVTGAQHF. The DNA for the CDR3 is TGTGCCTGGAGTGTGACAGGGGCCCAGCATTTT. Full variable domain (remainder filled in from reference TRBV30 and TRBJ1-5): SQTIHQWPATLVQPVGSPLSLECTVEGTSNPNLYWYRQAAGRGLQLLFYSVGIGQISSEVPQNLSASRPQDRQFILSSKKLLLSDSGFYLCAWSVTGAQHFGDGTRLSIL.

The genes are TRBV2 and TRBJ1-1; D is undetermined. Trimming stripped 6 bases from V and 1 base from J, with 9 bases between. The CDR3 has 13 amino acids. Germline V gene data show CDR1 as SNHLY and CDR2 as FYNNEI. The CDR3 is CASREDGNTEAFF. CDR3 coding DNA: TGTGCCAGCAGGGAGGACGGGAACACTGAAGCTTTCTTT.

This clone has a single count. The chain uses TRBV11-1 and TRBJ2-1, with D unresolved. This CDR3 is built from 12 residues. V lost 5 bases to trimming and J lost 8 bases, with 10 bases between them. Germline assignment: CDR1 SGHAT and CDR2 FQDESV (reference sequence). The CDR3 protein is CASSPIRDEQFF. The CDR3 bases are TGTGCCAGCAGCCCCATAAGGGATGAGCAGTTCTTC.

J is TRBJ1-1 and V is TRBV29-1; D uncertain. Trimming took off 4 bases at V and 4 bases at J, with 13 bases between the two ends. The germline gives CDR1 SQVTM, CDR2 ANQGSEA. The CDR3 consists of 13 residues. The chain's CDR3 is CSVGRPSGTEAFF. CDR3 coding DNA: TGCAGCGTTGGGCGCCCCTCGGGCACTGAAGCTTTCTTT.

The sample holds one count of this clone. This sequence joins TRBV2 and TRBJ2-5; D is unresolved. The CDR3 extends over 14 amino acids. Germline V lookup: CDR1 SNHLY, CDR2 FYNNEI. V was pared by 3 bases and J by 5 bases, with 13 bases between. The CDR3 here is CASSEFVRDETQYF. Written as DNA, the CDR3 is TGTGCCAGCAGTGAGTTCGTACGAGATGAGACCCAGTACTTC.

This clone was recorded a few times. This chain links TRBV28 with TRBJ2-5, with D perhaps TRBD2 (5 bases). The CDR3 is 17 amino acids. Looked up from germline, CDR1 is MDHEN and CDR2 is SYDVKM. Trimming pared 0 bases from V and 2 bases from J, leaving 16 bases between. The CDR3: CASSLWATTGRQETQYF. CDR3 coding DNA: TGTGCCAGCAGTTTATGGGCGACTACTGGCCGACAAGAGACCCAGTACTTC.

The chain couples TRBV5-4 to TRBJ2-4; 7 positions match TRBD1. After removal of 4 bases from V and 8 bases from J, the junction contained 12 bases not matched to a gene. The CDR3 has 15 residues. Germline-derived CDR1 and CDR2 are SGHNT and YYREEE (reference sequence). DNA for the CDR3: TGTGCCAGCAGCCCCGACAGGGCGGCATCATACATTCAGTACTTC. Translation: CASSPDRAASYIQYF.

V usage is TRBV16 and J usage is TRBJ2-2; D not certain. CDR3 length: 13 amino acids. Trimming took off 4 bases at V and 3 bases at J, with 6 bases between the two ends. Germline lookup yields CDR1 KGHSY and CDR2 FQNENV. CDR3 in amino acids: CASSPAYTGELFF. CDR3 DNA sequence: TGTGCCAGCAGCCCCGCGTACACCGGGGAGCTGTTTTTT.

The chain joins TRBV7-2 to TRBJ2-7, with 7 positions matching TRBD2. This CDR3 comprises 14 residues. CDR1 and CDR2 (germline): SGHTA, FQGNSA. Germline trimming cut 1 base from V and 6 bases from J; bases unmatched to any gene: 6. DNA of the CDR3: TGTGCCAGCAGCTTAGGCGGGGGATTCGGCGAGCAGTACGTC. Encoded protein: CASSLGGGFGEQYV.

This clone came up once. The chain links TRBV7-2 to TRBJ2-1; TRBD2 might be the D (6 bases). The CDR3 extends over 10 amino acids. The germline V gene encodes CDR1 SGHTA and CDR2 FQGNSA. Trimming cost V 8 bases and J 7 bases, with 6 bases left between them. The chain's CDR3 is CASGLNEQFF. CDR3 sequence (DNA): TGTGCCAGCGGACTAAATGAGCAGTTCTTC.

The rearrangement joins TRBV5-1 to TRBJ2-2, with D uncertain. V lost 1 base and J lost 2, with 12 bases in between. CDR1 and CDR2 (germline): SGHRS, YFSETQ. This CDR3 has 16 amino acids. CDR3 DNA: TGCGCCAGCAGCTTGCGGTACGCATTAAACACCGGGGAGCTGTTTTTT. Translating it yields CASSLRYALNTGELFF.

This chain links TRBV5-6 with TRBJ1-5; D remains ambiguous. Trimming took 4 bases from V and 0 from J, leaving 8 bases between them. The germline V gene has CDR1 SGHDT and CDR2 YYEEEE. This CDR3 spans 14 amino acids. CDR3 sequence reads: CASSASFSNQPQHF. For the CDR3, the DNA is TGTGCCAGCAGCGCCAGCTTTAGCAATCAGCCCCAGCATTTT.

The chain recombines TRBV5-1 with TRBJ1-3; no definite D call. The germline V gene has CDR1 SGHRS and CDR2 YFSETQ. V shed 0 bases and J shed 1 base, with 14 bases lying between them. CDR3 length equals 17 residues. The CDR3 loop is CASSLAGTALSGNTIYF. The CDR3 DNA reads as TGCGCCAGCAGCTTGGCCGGTACGGCCCTGTCTGGAAACACCATATATTTT.

The chain combines TRBV5-8 with TRBJ2-2; no firm D call. Germline loops: CDR1 SGHTS, CDR2 YDEGEE. The V and J ends lost 0 bases and 4 bases respectively, with 10 bases between them. The CDR3 extends over 15 amino acids. This CDR3 is CASSLDSRSTGELFF. The CDR3 DNA sequence: TGTGCCAGCAGCTTGGACTCTCGATCCACCGGGGAGCTGTTTTTT.

The chain couples TRBV4-3 to TRBJ1-4, with 9 positions matching TRBD1. CDR3 length: 14 amino acids. Germline CDR1 and CDR2: LGHNA and YSLEER. V shed 3 bases, J shed 5 bases, and the junction held 1 base outside the gene matches. CDR3 loop: CASSQGQGNEKLFF. The CDR3, as DNA: TGCGCCAGCAGCCAGGGACAGGGCAATGAAAAACTGTTTTTT.

The chain couples TRBV6-2 or TRBV6-3 to TRBJ1-3; D not resolved. V was trimmed by 0 bases and J by 4 bases, leaving 1 base between them. The CDR3 runs to 12 residues. Germline V gene lookup returns CDR1 MNHEY and CDR2 SVGEGT. CDR3 sequence reads: CASSYSGNTIYF. CDR3 DNA: TGTGCCAGCAGTTACTCCGGAAACACCATATATTTT.

The chain combines TRBV19 with TRBJ2-5; D may be TRBD2 (6 bases). The CDR3 sequence is 12 residues long. V was trimmed by 7 bases and J by 5 bases, leaving 11 bases between them. CDR1 and CDR2 from the germline V gene are LNHDA and SQIVND (reference sequence). CDR3 in DNA: TGTGCCAGTACCGGGGGTGGGGAGACCCAGTACTTC. Its protein product is CASTGGGETQYF.

The genes are TRBV29-1 and TRBJ2-3, with D unclear. Per germline, CDR1 SQVTM and CDR2 ANQGSEA. This CDR3 region has 12 residues. V was clipped by 4 bases and J by 2 bases, with 7 bases between them. The CDR3 protein is CSVGQATDTQYF. CDR3 sequence (DNA): TGCAGCGTTGGTCAGGCCACAGATACGCAGTATTTT.

The chain combines TRBV6-5 with TRBJ2-7; the D is unclear. The CDR3 length is 15 residues. V lost 6 bases and J 3 bases, leaving 18 bases between the germline ends. The germline CDR1 and CDR2 sequences are MNHEY and SVGAGI. DNA for the CDR3: TGTGCCAGCAGCCCCGGCCCGGCAGGTAGCTACGAGCAGTACGTC. As protein: CASSPGPAGSYEQYV.

The CDR3 spells CASSPLAGRTYNEQFF. Here the CDR3 DNA reads TGTGCCAGCTCACCACTTGCAGGGCGGACCTACAATGAGCAGTTCTTC. This rearrangement joins TRBV18 to TRBJ2-1; weak D call: TRBD1 (5 bases). This CDR3 is 16 amino acids long. V lost 1 base, J lost 2 bases, and 12 bases lay in between. Per the germline V gene, CDR1 is KGHSH and CDR2 is LQKENI.

The chain recombines TRBV20-1 with TRBJ2-3; a weak D match, TRBD1 (5 bases). This CDR3 has 11 amino acids. The germline V gene encodes CDR1 DFQATT and CDR2 SNEGSKA (reference sequence). Trimming took 6 bases from V and 8 from J, leaving 12 bases between them. The CDR3 nucleotides are TGCAGTGCCACCAGGGCAGGTACGCAGTATTTT. Translating it yields CSATRAGTQYF.

The chain employs TRBV5-1 and TRBJ1-1; 7 bases match TRBD1. V was pared by 0 bases and J by 6 bases, with 2 bases of the junction left unmatched. This CDR3 comprises 13 residues. The germline V gene has CDR1 SGHRS and CDR2 YFSETQ. The CDR3 region has the DNA TGCGCCAGCAGCTTGGACCAGGGGGCTGAAGCTTTCTTT. It specifies CASSLDQGAEAFF.

CDR3 loop: CASSHTGNTEAFF. CDR3 sequence (DNA): TGCGCCAGCAGCCATACAGGGAACACTGAAGCTTTCTTT. This rearrangement joins TRBV5-1 to TRBJ1-1, with D maybe TRBD1 (5 bases). Germline assignment: CDR1 SGHRS and CDR2 YFSETQ. The V and J ends lost 4 bases and 1 base respectively, with 8 bases between them. The CDR3 loop spans 13 amino acids. The full variable domain, with the rest looked up from reference TRBV5-1 and TRBJ1-1, is KAGVTQTPRYLIKTRGQQVTLSCSPISGHRSVSWYQQTPGQGLQFLFEYFSETQRNKGNFPGRFSGRQFSNSRSEMNVSTLELGDSALYLCASSHTGNTEAFFGQGTRLTVV.

J is TRBJ2-6 and V is TRBV24-1; no definite D call. The ends were cut back, 4 bases at V and 0 bases at J, with 6 bases in the middle. Germline CDR1 and CDR2: KGHDR and SFDVKD. This CDR3 is built from 15 residues. CDR3 sequence (DNA): TGTGCCACCAGTGACCCAGACTCTGGGGCCAACGTCCTGACTTTC. This translates into CATSDPDSGANVLTF.

The rearrangement joins TRBV11-3 to TRBJ1-5; TRBD1 might be the D (5 bases). CDR1 is SGHNT and CDR2 is YENEEA in the germline V gene. V gave up 2 bases and J gave up 5 bases, with 10 bases separating them. The CDR3 loop spans 14 amino acids. The CDR3 protein is CASSLQGTHQPQHF. The CDR3 coding sequence is TGTGCCAGCAGCTTACAGGGAACACATCAGCCCCAGCATTTT.

This clone was seen only once. The gene calls are TRBV14 and TRBJ1-1, with D perhaps matching TRBD1 (5 bases). V dropped 3 bases and J dropped 10 bases, with 12 bases sitting between them. CDR1 is SGHDN and CDR2 is FVKESK in the germline V gene. This CDR3 contains 12 residues. The CDR3 DNA reads TGTGCCAGCAGCCAGGGGAGCGGGGCAGCTTTCTTT. Translation gives CASSQGSGAAFF.

This clone showed up just once. V and J are TRBV5-1 and TRBJ1-6, with D tentatively TRBD1 (6 bases). This CDR3 spans 16 amino acids. The V gene lost 4 bases and the J gene lost 8 bases, with 19 bases spanning the gap. The germline gives CDR1 SGHRS, CDR2 YFSETQ. The CDR3 DNA follows: TGCGCCAGCAGCGACCCACGTCAGGGGTGGGATTCACCCCTCCACTTT. Protein sequence: CASSDPRQGWDSPLHF.

The V call is TRBV27, the J call TRBJ2-6, with a weak D call TRBD1 (5 bases). Germline CDR1 MNHEY, CDR2 SMNVEV (reference sequence). Trimming shortened V by 2 bases and J by 9 bases, and 20 bases separated the two germline ends. The length of the CDR3 is 17 residues. CDR3: CASSLGWGARAINVLTF. CDR3 nucleotides: TGTGCCAGCAGTTTAGGCTGGGGCGCAAGGGCGATCAACGTCCTGACTTTC. The full variable domain, completed using reference TRBV27 and TRBJ2-6, is EAQVTQNPRYLITVTGKKLTVTCSQNMNHEYMSWYRQDPGLGLRQIYYSMNVEVTDKGDVPEGYKVSRKEKRNFPLILESPSPNQTSLYFCASSLGWGARAINVLTFGAGSRLTVL.